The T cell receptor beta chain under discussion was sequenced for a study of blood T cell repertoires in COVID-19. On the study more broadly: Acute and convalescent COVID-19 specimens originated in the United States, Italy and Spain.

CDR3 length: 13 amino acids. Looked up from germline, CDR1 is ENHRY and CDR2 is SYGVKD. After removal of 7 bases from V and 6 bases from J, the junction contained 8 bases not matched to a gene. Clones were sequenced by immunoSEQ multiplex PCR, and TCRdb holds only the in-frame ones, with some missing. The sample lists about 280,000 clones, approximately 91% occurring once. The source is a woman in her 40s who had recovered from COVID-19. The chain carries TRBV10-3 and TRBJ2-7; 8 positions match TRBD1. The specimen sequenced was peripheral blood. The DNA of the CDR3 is TGTGCCATCACGGACAGGGAGACGGCCGAGCAGTACTTC. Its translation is CAITDRETAEQYF.